The 19 T cell receptor beta chains reported below all come from one sample, sequenced in a study of T cells in Graves' hyperthyroidism and ophthalmopathy. Authors of the study amplified TCR beta CDR3 regions from RNA transcripts. The TCR CDR3 first-round RT-PCR relied on the HTBI primer set. TCRdb called the multiplex PCR reads again in MiXCR, with one record for every CDR3 protein. The profile shows hundreds of thousands of distinct CDR3 sequences, 30% to 40% of them singletons. Sequenced input: blood. These receptor sequences come from a woman in her forties with Graves' hyperthyroidism.

This clonotype was counted many times. The chain carries TRBV2 and TRBJ2-5, with a possible D match to TRBD2 (5 bases). Trimming took off 6 bases at V and 5 bases at J, with 16 bases between the two ends. Germline CDR1 SNHLY, CDR2 FYNNEI. The CDR3 length is 14 residues. CDR3 amino acids: CASRAGLPGETQYF. The CDR3 region has the DNA TGTGCCAGCAGGGCCGGACTCCCGGGGGAGACCCAGTACTTC.

This chain links TRBV2 with TRBJ1-1; 10 bases fit TRBD1. The CDR3 runs 15 residues. With 4 bases clipped from V and 4 bases from J, the junction kept 6 bases outside the gene matches. Germline-derived CDR1 and CDR2 are SNHLY and FYNNEI. As DNA, the CDR3 is TGTGCCAGCAGTGCGACAGGGGGCTTAGGCACTGAAGCTTTCTTT. It translates to CASSATGGLGTEAFF.

This clonotype was recorded many times. V gene TRBV19 combines with J gene TRBJ1-2; D call uncertain. Germline V CDR1 and CDR2: LNHDA, SQIVND (reference sequence). The CDR3 extends over 16 amino acids. V lost 6 bases and J lost 4, with 21 bases in between. CDR3 residues: CASSPPGGSSGYGYTF. In DNA, the CDR3 is TGTGCCAGTAGCCCACCGGGAGGCTCCTCGGGCTATGGCTACACCTTC. Using reference TRBV19 and TRBJ1-2 for the parts outside the CDR3, the full variable domain is DGGITQSPKYLFRKEGQNVTLSCEQNLNHDAMYWYRQDPGQGLRLIYYSQIVNDFQKGDIAEGYSVSREKKESFPLTVTSAQKNPTAFYLCASSPPGGSSGYGYTFGSGTRLTVV.

V is TRBV14 and J is TRBJ1-4; 9 bases agree with TRBD1. After removal of 5 bases from V and 4 bases from J, the junction contained 2 bases not matched to a gene. This CDR3 is built from 14 residues. Germline assignment: CDR1 SGHDN and CDR2 FVKESK. The chain's CDR3 is CASSDRGNNEKLFF. DNA of the CDR3: TGTGCCAGCAGCGACAGGGGGAATAATGAAAAACTGTTTTTT.

The J gene is TRBJ1-6, the V gene TRBV7-2; TRBD1 agrees at 7 bases. Germline values: CDR1 SGHTA, CDR2 FQGNSA. Losses at the gene ends were 11 bases for V and 7 bases for J; bases not matched to a gene: 8. This CDR3 region has 13 residues. The CDR3 reads CAAQGVLNSPLHF. The CDR3 DNA reads as TGTGCCGCTCAGGGGGTCCTGAATTCACCCCTCCACTTT.

This clonotype was seen many times. The chain is built from TRBV6-5 and TRBJ1-1; no clear D. This CDR3 contains 13 residues. Germline CDR1 reads MNHEY; CDR2 reads SVGAGI. V was trimmed by 0 bases and J by 7 bases, leaving 9 bases between them. The CDR3 DNA reads as TGTGCCAGCAGTTACTCAGGGCCCCTTGAAGCTTTCTTT. It encodes CASSYSGPLEAFF.

The chain uses TRBV2 and TRBJ1-5, with TRBD1 identical over 7 bases. V was pared by 4 bases and J by 3 bases, with 9 bases of the junction left unmatched. The CDR3 extends over 16 amino acids. Germline CDR1 reads SNHLY; CDR2 reads FYNNEI. As DNA, the CDR3 is TGTGCCAGCAGTGCAACAGGGGCCGGGAACAATCAGCCCCAGCATTTT. Translation: CASSATGAGNNQPQHF.

This clonotype was seen repeatedly, ten times or more. V usage is TRBV10-3 and J usage is TRBJ1-1, with 8 nucleotides matching TRBD1. V was clipped by 3 bases and J by 4 bases; unmatched bases: 4. From germline, CDR1 is ENHRY and CDR2 SYGVKD. CDR3 length equals 14 residues. The CDR3 sequence is CAISEAQGATEAFF. CDR3 bases: TGTGCCATCAGTGAAGCCCAGGGGGCCACTGAAGCTTTCTTT.

This clonotype was recorded many times. The rearrangement joins TRBV12-3 or TRBV12-4 to TRBJ2-7; D not resolved. V was clipped by 2 bases and J by 7 bases, with 12 bases between them. The CDR3 consists of 13 residues. The CDR3 sequence: CASSLSQIGEQYF. The CDR3 nucleotides are TGTGCCAGCAGTTTATCACAGATAGGGGAGCAGTACTTC.

This clonotype was recorded at least ten times. The V gene is TRBV15, the J gene TRBJ1-1; no reliable D call. Germline CDR1 and CDR2: LNHNV and YYDKDF (reference sequence). V lost 0 bases to trimming and J lost 6 bases, with 17 bases between them. CDR3 length: 16 residues. The CDR3 DNA reads as TGTGCCACCAGCAGAGATACGGGCATGATTGGATCTGAAGCTTTCTTT. Residues: CATSRDTGMIGSEAFF.

The chain has TRBV20-1 and TRBJ2-7, with TRBD1 identical over 9 bases. The CDR3 runs to 13 residues. J lost 4 bases, V lost 6 bases, and 7 bases had no gene match. Germline V gene sequence: CDR1 DFQATT, CDR2 SNEGSKA (reference sequence). The CDR3 loop is CSAFSGQGYEQYF. For the CDR3, the DNA is TGCAGTGCCTTCTCGGGACAGGGTTACGAGCAGTACTTC.

The chain links TRBV20-1 to TRBJ1-3; TRBD1 is a possible D gene (6 bases). The V end lost 2 bases, the J end lost 5 bases, and 16 bases lay between the germline ends. Germline assignment: CDR1 DFQATT and CDR2 SNEGSKA (reference sequence). CDR3 length: 15 residues. Here the CDR3 reads CSARRNAGARNTIYF. Written as DNA, the CDR3 is TGCAGTGCTAGAAGAAATGCAGGGGCGAGAAACACCATATATTTT.

The chain couples TRBV6-6 to TRBJ1-1; tentative D call: TRBD1 (6 bases). V lost 6 bases and J 5 bases, leaving 16 bases between the germline ends. The CDR3 has 14 amino acids. Germline V CDR1 and CDR2: MNHNY, SVGAGI (reference sequence). CDR3 region: CASSRSDRRTEAFF. Written as DNA, the CDR3 is TGTGCCAGCAGCCGCAGCGACAGGCGGACTGAAGCTTTCTTT.

This clonotype was picked up many times. J is TRBJ1-2 and V is TRBV19, with 7 bases aligning to TRBD1. V gave up 4 bases and J gave up 4 bases; unmatched junction bases: 9. Germline V gives CDR1 LNHDA, CDR2 SQIVND (reference sequence). The CDR3 has 15 residues. The CDR3 DNA follows: TGTGCCAGTAGTAACCCGGACAGGCAGGCCTATGGCTACACCTTC. Residues: CASSNPDRQAYGYTF. The full variable domain, in which reference TRBV19 and TRBJ1-2 provide the parts outside the CDR3, is DGGITQSPKYLFRKEGQNVTLSCEQNLNHDAMYWYRQDPGQGLRLIYYSQIVNDFQKGDIAEGYSVSREKKESFPLTVTSAQKNPTAFYLCASSNPDRQAYGYTFGSGTRLTVV.

The V and J genes are TRBV25-1 and TRBJ1-6, with D hard to call. V lost 5 bases and J lost 0, with 11 bases in between. The CDR3 is made up of 16 amino acids. Germline V lookup: CDR1 MGHDK, CDR2 SYGVNS. CDR3 DNA: TGTGCCAGCAGTCCCCCACCGAGCTCCTATAATTCACCCCTCCACTTT. Translation gives CASSPPPSSYNSPLHF.

For this clonotype: One end of the junction does not line up with germline, which may come from a read error. V gene TRBV19 combines with J gene TRBJ2-7, with 7 bases identical to TRBD1. This CDR3 contains 10 residues. Germline CDR1 reads LNHDA; CDR2 reads SQIVND (reference sequence). CDR3 bases: TGTGCCAGTAGTATAGGCGACAGGGAATTC. Its translation: CASSIGDREF.

This clonotype showed up many times. The CDR3, as DNA: TGCAGCGCCATGAAAGGGTCTGGGGATGGCTACACCTTC. Translating gives CSAMKGSGDGYTF. The rearrangement links TRBV29-1 to TRBJ1-2; D remains unclear. Germline V gene data show CDR1 as SQVTM and CDR2 as ANQGSEA. Trimming took off 7 bases at V and 6 bases at J, with 18 bases between the two ends. There are 13 residues in the CDR3. Full variable domain (rest looked up from reference TRBV29-1 and TRBJ1-2): SAVISQKPSRDICQRGTSLTIQCQVDSQVTMMFWYRQQPGQSLTLIATANQGSEATYESGFVIDKFPISRPNLTFSTLTVSNMSPEDSSIYLCSAMKGSGDGYTFGSGTRLTVV.

As to this clonotype: A much larger clone lies a single base off, so this may be a read error. The chain recombines TRBV7-9 with TRBJ2-2, with D unresolved. This CDR3 contains 14 residues. Germline V lookup: CDR1 SEHNR, CDR2 FQNEAQ (reference sequence). The CDR3 sequence is CTSSLTRFTGELFF. Written as DNA, the CDR3 is TGTACCAGCAGCTTAACACGATTCACCGGGGAGCTGTTTTTT.

This clonotype has a handful of counts. J is TRBJ2-7 and V is TRBV5-1; D ambiguous. CDR1 and CDR2 from the germline V gene are SGHRS and YFSETQ. The CDR3 spans 11 residues. V lost 3 bases and J lost 10, with 11 bases in between. This CDR3 is CASSYGPIQYF. As DNA, the CDR3 is TGCGCCAGCAGCTATGGTCCGATCCAGTACTTC.